Below are 25 T cell receptor beta chains sequenced from a single sample in a study of monozygotic twins with inflammatory bowel disease. TCRdb reanalyzed the 5' RACE reads and collapses them to one entry per CDR3 protein, without DNA. The table for this sample gives some 160,000 distinct CDR3 sequences. The sequenced sample consisted of blood. The receptors here all came from a human donor with ulcerative colitis or Crohn's disease, or a healthy co-twin of an affected twin (not recorded which).

V is TRBV4-3 and J is TRBJ2-1; TCRdb names TRBD2, which stays unverified in the absence of DNA. Looked up from germline, CDR1 is LGHNA and CDR2 is YSLEER. The CDR3 covers 16 residues. CDR3 amino acids: CASSRGAAGNVNEQFF.

The chain is built from TRBV27 and TRBJ1-2; the D call of TRBD1 rests on TCRdb alone, since no DNA is present to check it. Per the germline V gene, CDR1 is MNHEY and CDR2 is SMNVEV (reference sequence). This CDR3 is built from 16 residues. CDR3 region: CASSGTAGTSPYGYTF.

This sequence joins TRBV28 and TRBJ2-2; the TCRdb call, TRBD1, lacks DNA for checking. The V gene's germline CDR1 is MDHEN and CDR2 SYDVKM. The CDR3 is 14 amino acids. Here the CDR3 reads CASLQGGDTGELFF. The variable domain in full, completed from reference TRBV28 and TRBJ2-2, reads DVKVTQSSRYLVKRTGEKVFLECVQDMDHENMFWYRQDPGLGLRLIYFSYDVKMKEKGDIPEGYSVSREKKERFSLILESASTNQTSMYLCASLQGGDTGELFFGEGSRLTVL.

The J gene is TRBJ1-2, the V gene TRBV12-3 or TRBV12-4. CDR3 length equals 14 residues. The CDR3 here is CASSPMGERYGYTF.

V gene TRBV7-6 combines with J gene TRBJ2-3; TCRdb gives TRBD1 as the D gene, but with no DNA this cannot be confirmed. The CDR3 extends over 15 amino acids. Germline lookup yields CDR1 SGHVS and CDR2 FNYEAQ. The CDR3 here is CASSNSGGSTDTQYF.

V gene TRBV5-5 combines with J gene TRBJ2-7; TCRdb picks TRBD1, but there is no DNA to check that call. The CDR3 has 17 residues. Germline CDR1 SGHKS, CDR2 YYEKEE (reference sequence). This chain's CDR3 is CASSGTDRPRPLSEQYF.

The V and J genes are TRBV27 and TRBJ2-3. This CDR3 contains 13 residues. Germline V CDR1 and CDR2: MNHEY, SMNVEV (reference sequence). The chain's CDR3 is CASRQRVSDTQYF.

This rearrangement joins TRBV6-5 to TRBJ2-7; TCRdb reports TRBD2, a call that lacks DNA to check it against. Germline assignment: CDR1 MNHEY and CDR2 SVGAGI. The CDR3 has 16 amino acids. CDR3 residues: CASSYSNPGLEGEQYF.

The chain couples TRBV18 to TRBJ1-1; checking the TCRdb D call of TRBD1 is not possible without DNA. The CDR3 contains 14 residues. CDR1 and CDR2 from the germline V gene are KGHSH and LQKENI. The CDR3: CASMPGTMNTEAFF.

The chain carries TRBV7-2 and TRBJ2-1; TCRdb calls TRBD1, which cannot be checked without DNA. The CDR3 has 17 residues. Germline V gene sequence: CDR1 SGHTA, CDR2 FQGNSA. The CDR3 sequence: CASSLAASGGVYNEQFF.

This chain links TRBV6-5 with TRBJ2-7; the D call of TRBD2 rests on TCRdb alone, since no DNA is present to check it. CDR1 and CDR2 (germline): MNHEY, SVGAGI. The length of the CDR3 is 16 residues. CDR3 loop: CASSYSGASGGFEQYF.

The chain links TRBV20-1 to TRBJ1-5; the TRBD1 assignment by TCRdb is unverifiable without DNA. The CDR3 runs 16 residues. Germline V gene data show CDR1 as DFQATT and CDR2 as SNEGSKA (reference sequence). The CDR3 sequence is CSARDPQRGSNQPQHF.

This rearrangement joins TRBV7-2 to TRBJ1-2; the TRBD1 assignment by TCRdb is unverifiable without DNA. Germline V gene data show CDR1 as SGHTA and CDR2 as FQGNSA. This CDR3 contains 16 residues. The CDR3 sequence: CASSPLARKDFGGYTF.

This chain uses TRBV30 with TRBJ2-3; there is no DNA to check the TCRdb D call of TRBD1. CDR1 is GTSNPN, CDR2 SVGIG, per germline (reference sequence). This CDR3 region has 11 residues. CDR3 in amino acids: CAWKGADTQYF.

The V and J genes are TRBV20-1 and TRBJ1-2; the D call from TCRdb, TRBD1, cannot be confirmed without DNA. The germline V gene has CDR1 DFQATT and CDR2 SNEGSKA (reference sequence). This CDR3 spans 13 amino acids. The CDR3: CSAVPGGLGGYTF.

The J gene is TRBJ2-2, the V gene TRBV5-4; TCRdb's D call, TRBD1, is unchecked because there is no DNA. There are 16 residues in the CDR3. The germline V gene encodes CDR1 SGHNT and CDR2 YYREEE (reference sequence). CDR3 sequence: CASSYGTGGGTGELFF.

This sequence joins TRBV18 and TRBJ2-5. Germline CDR1 and CDR2: KGHSH and LQKENI. The CDR3 length is 14 residues. The CDR3 region is CASSPRAAQETQYF.

The chain couples TRBV5-1 to TRBJ1-2; TCRdb's D call of TRBD1 is untestable without DNA. The CDR3 sequence is 15 residues long. Germline CDR1 reads SGHRS; CDR2 reads YFSETQ. The CDR3 spells CASRTGQPKNYGYTF.

The genes are TRBV7-2 and TRBJ1-2. The CDR3 spans 13 residues. Germline assignment: CDR1 SGHTA and CDR2 FQGNSA. The CDR3 is CACSLLNPYGYTF.

CDR3 loop: CASSEYGTSYNEQFF. The chain uses TRBV25-1 and TRBJ2-1; TCRdb picks TRBD2, but there is no DNA to check that call. The CDR3 has 15 residues. The germline V gene has CDR1 MGHDK and CDR2 SYGVNS.

The rearrangement uses TRBV29-1 and TRBJ2-3; TCRdb reports TRBD1, a call that lacks DNA to check it against. Per germline, CDR1 SQVTM and CDR2 ANQGSEA. The length of the CDR3 is 15 residues. This CDR3 is CSVAPLDGGTDTQYF.

The chain combines TRBV5-1 with TRBJ1-4; as DNA is missing, the TRBD1 call by TCRdb cannot be tested. CDR3 size: 14 residues. CDR1 and CDR2 from the germline V gene are SGHRS and YFSETQ. CDR3 amino acids: CASSFRGTNEKLFF.

V and J are TRBV20-1 and TRBJ1-3. The CDR3 sequence is 16 residues long. From germline, CDR1 is DFQATT and CDR2 SNEGSKA (reference sequence). CDR3 sequence reads: CSARDSRHIYGNTIYF.

This chain joins TRBV7-6 and TRBJ2-2; the D call from TCRdb, TRBD2, cannot be confirmed without DNA. This CDR3 contains 18 residues. The V gene's germline CDR1 is SGHVS and CDR2 FNYEAQ. The chain's CDR3 is CASSLVPSGVTNTGELFF.

The rearrangement joins TRBV19 to TRBJ1-2; TCRdb selects TRBD1, and the lack of DNA leaves this call unchecked. The CDR3 is made up of 12 amino acids. Germline lookup yields CDR1 LNHDA and CDR2 SQIVND (reference sequence). This CDR3 reads CASSPDEGSGTF. Using reference TRBV19 and TRBJ1-2 for the parts outside the CDR3, the full variable domain is DGGITQSPKYLFRKEGQNVTLSCEQNLNHDAMYWYRQDPGQGLRLIYYSQIVNDFQKGDIAEGYSVSREKKESFPLTVTSAQKNPTAFYLCASSPDEGSGTFGSGTRLTVV.